These 26 T cell receptor beta chains share one sample of origin, sequenced in a study of early T cells in non-severe SARS-CoV-2 infection. TCRdb re-called the 5' RACE reads with MiXCR, one entry per CDR3 protein. The sample yields 27,000 or so distinct CDR3 sequences, around 7% seen once. Sample: whole blood. All receptors come from an adult who was a healthcare worker with PCR-confirmed SARS-CoV-2 infection or an uninfected control (not recorded which).

This clonotype has ten or more counts. The chain has TRBV18 and TRBJ1-1; D call uncertain. This CDR3 has 14 amino acids. Trimming removed 4 bases from V and 1 base from J, with 10 bases in between. Germline CDR1 reads KGHSH; CDR2 reads LQKENI. The CDR3 loop reads CASSLLGGNTEAFF. CDR3 sequence (DNA): TGTGCCAGCTCACTTCTGGGAGGGAACACTGAAGCTTTCTTT. The full variable domain, completed using reference TRBV18 and TRBJ1-1, is NAGVMQNPRHLVRRRGQEARLRCSPMKGHSHVYWYRQLPEEGLKFMVYLQKENIIDESGMPKERFSAEFPKEGPSILRIQQVVRGDSAAYFCASSLLGGNTEAFFGQGTRLTVV.

In its sample, this clonotype was seen many times. The J gene is TRBJ1-1, the V gene TRBV4-2; 11 positions match TRBD1. This CDR3 has 18 residues. Losses at the gene ends were 2 bases for V and 5 bases for J; bases not matched to a gene: 13. Germline-derived CDR1 and CDR2 are LGHNA and YNFKEQ. Here the CDR3 reads CASSQTEDRGLGVTEAFF. Here the CDR3 DNA reads TGTGCCAGCAGCCAAACCGAGGACAGGGGGCTTGGGGTGACTGAAGCTTTCTTT.

Note on this clonotype: At one of its ends the junction is not consistent with the germline gene, which may arise from a read error. The chain couples TRBV28 to TRBJ1-2; 7 bases match TRBD1. In germline, CDR1 is MDHEN, CDR2 SYDVKM. The CDR3 has 13 residues. In DNA, the CDR3 is TGTGCCAGCAGTTTGGGACAGAGCTATGACTACACCTTC. This gives the protein CASSLGQSYDYTF.

The rearrangement uses TRBV14 and TRBJ2-3, with TRBD2 matching over 10 bases. V lost 0 bases to trimming and J lost 0 bases; unmatched junction nucleotides: 12. The CDR3 is 20 amino acids. Germline CDR1 is SGHDN and CDR2 is FVKESK. Here the CDR3 DNA reads TGTGCCAGCAGCCAAGAGGCTAGCGGGAGAAGCTGGCTTAGCACAGATACGCAGTATTTT. Amino acids: CASSQEASGRSWLSTDTQYF.

In this sample, this clonotype turned up many times. The chain joins TRBV6-2 or TRBV6-3 to TRBJ1-3, with D tentatively TRBD1 (6 bases). The CDR3 consists of 15 residues. The V end was cut by 4 bases, the J end by 0 bases, with 10 bases between. CDR1 MNHEY and CDR2 SVGEGT come from the germline V gene. The CDR3 region is CASSFTGISGNTIYF. CDR3 nucleotide sequence: TGTGCCAGCAGTTTCACAGGGATCTCTGGAAACACCATATATTTT.

This clonotype has a handful of counts. DNA of the CDR3: TGTGCCATCAGTGCAGGGGTAACGAACACCGGGGAGCTGTTTTTT. Protein sequence: CAISAGVTNTGELFF. The chain recombines TRBV10-3 with TRBJ2-2; D perhaps matches TRBD1 (6 bases). Trimming took off 4 bases at V and 0 bases at J, with 9 bases between the two ends. Germline-derived CDR1 and CDR2 are ENHRY and SYGVKD. The CDR3 runs to 15 residues.

The chain uses TRBV14 and TRBJ1-6; D might be TRBD1 (6 bases). The ends were cut back, 2 bases at V and 9 bases at J, with 8 bases in the middle. Germline V gene sequence: CDR1 SGHDN, CDR2 FVKESK. The CDR3 length is 13 residues. CDR3: CASSQRGISPLHF. The CDR3, as DNA: TGTGCCAGCAGCCAAAGGGGGATTTCACCCCTCCACTTT.

This clonotype was picked up many times. J is TRBJ2-2 and V is TRBV5-1; 7 nucleotides align to TRBD2. From germline, CDR1 is SGHRS and CDR2 YFSETQ. The length of the CDR3 is 15 residues. With V trimmed by 2 bases and J by 0 bases, 1 base remained unmatched. For the CDR3, the DNA is TGCGCCAGCAGCTTAAGCGGGACGAACACCGGGGAGCTGTTTTTT. As protein: CASSLSGTNTGELFF.

This clonotype has a count of ten or more. The chain has TRBV20-1 and TRBJ2-7; 7 bases fit TRBD1. This CDR3 has 15 amino acids. After removal of 3 bases from V and 0 bases from J, the junction contained 8 bases not matched to a gene. Germline lookup yields CDR1 DFQATT and CDR2 SNEGSKA (reference sequence). CDR3 nucleotide sequence: TGCAGTGCTAGTTGGGCGGACAGGAGCTCCTACGAGCAGTACTTC. Its protein product is CSASWADRSSYEQYF.

This clonotype was detected many times. The chain couples TRBV7-3 to TRBJ2-1; D possibly corresponds to TRBD2 (5 bases). V was shortened by 2 bases and J by 0 bases, with 11 bases between the two germline ends. This CDR3 spans 16 amino acids. Germline assignment: CDR1 SGHTA and CDR2 FQGTGA. The CDR3 nucleotides read TGTGCCAGCAGCTTAGCTCCTAGCAGCTCCTACAATGAGCAGTTCTTC. This sequence encodes CASSLAPSSSYNEQFF.

There are many counts of this clonotype. The J gene is TRBJ2-7, the V gene TRBV6-1; the match to TRBD2 covers 11 bases. Germline assignment: CDR1 MNHNS and CDR2 SASEGT. Losses at the gene ends were 5 bases for V and 6 bases for J; bases not matched to a gene: 9. CDR3 length equals 15 residues. In DNA, the CDR3 is TGTGCCAGCAGTACGACGACTAGCGGGATTCCCGAGCAGTACTTC. Amino acid sequence: CASSTTTSGIPEQYF.

This clonotype was observed many times. V and J are TRBV5-5 and TRBJ2-2; no clear D gene. This CDR3 spans 16 amino acids. Germline V gene lookup returns CDR1 SGHKS and CDR2 YYEKEE (reference sequence). The ends were cut back, 0 bases at V and 1 base at J, with 10 bases in the middle. The CDR3 bases are TGTGCCAGCAGCTTGGTTTGGCCGCAGAACACCGGGGAGCTGTTTTTT. As protein: CASSLVWPQNTGELFF.

Points on this clonotype: The germline gene is not matched at one end of the junction; a read error may be the cause. The chain recombines TRBV7-6 with TRBJ2-1; no definite D call. The germline CDR1 and CDR2 sequences are SGHVS and FNYEAQ. This CDR3 is built from 11 residues. CDR3 residues: CASSYYGDEQF. The CDR3 coding sequence is TGTGCCAGCAGCTACTACGGCGATGAGCAGTTC.

In its sample, this clonotype was seen many times. J is TRBJ1-1 and V is TRBV6-1; D remains unclear. Germline CDR1 MNHNS, CDR2 SASEGT. The CDR3 is 15 amino acids. Trimming removed 5 bases from V and 0 bases from J, with 13 bases in between. The CDR3 here is CASSSSGSLNTEAFF. CDR3 DNA: TGTGCCAGCAGTTCCTCAGGCAGTCTGAACACTGAAGCTTTCTTT.

This clonotype was recorded many times. The chain links TRBV14 to TRBJ2-1; 7 bases align to TRBD1. Germline V gene sequence: CDR1 SGHDN, CDR2 FVKESK. This CDR3 contains 13 residues. The junction had 1 base not matched to a gene; V was cut back by 1 base and J by 7 bases. This chain's CDR3 is CASSQVTGNEQFF. CDR3 nucleotide sequence: TGTGCCAGCAGCCAAGTGACAGGGAATGAGCAGTTCTTC.

The J gene is TRBJ1-1, the V gene TRBV12-3 or TRBV12-4; no clear D. The CDR3 loop spans 13 amino acids. V was pared by 2 bases and J by 2 bases, with 6 bases between. CDR3 nucleotides: TGTGCCAGCAGTTTAAAGGGAAACACTGAAGCTTTCTTT. As protein: CASSLKGNTEAFF.

The sample holds many counts of this clonotype. V usage is TRBV12-3 or TRBV12-4 and J usage is TRBJ1-1; D is uncertain. The CDR3 loop spans 13 amino acids. With 3 bases removed from V and 3 bases from J, the gap between germline ends came to 8 bases. The CDR3, as DNA: TGTGCCAGCAGTTTTCTCCACGACACTGAAGCTTTCTTT. Translation gives CASSFLHDTEAFF.

This clonotype was seen a few times. The rearrangement links TRBV5-4 to TRBJ2-3, with 11 bases fitting TRBD2. Germline V gene data show CDR1 as SGHNT and CDR2 as YYREEE (reference sequence). V dropped 4 bases and J dropped 3; count of bases not matched to a gene: 4. This CDR3 has 15 residues. In DNA, the CDR3 is TGTGCCAGCAGCCCGCGGACTAGCGGGACAGATACGCAGTATTTT. It encodes CASSPRTSGTDTQYF.

This clonotype was recorded many times. The chain couples TRBV20-1 to TRBJ2-7; D gene uncertain. Looked up from germline, CDR1 is DFQATT and CDR2 is SNEGSKA (reference sequence). V was pared by 1 base and J by 2 bases, with 12 bases between. The CDR3 extends over 14 amino acids. CDR3 in amino acids: CSARGAGPAYEQYF. The DNA for the CDR3 is TGCAGTGCTAGAGGGGCAGGTCCCGCCTACGAGCAGTACTTC.

This clonotype was seen at least ten times. The chain joins TRBV6-5 to TRBJ1-2; TRBD1 agrees at 9 bases. Germline V CDR1 and CDR2: MNHEY, SVGAGI. This CDR3 has 15 amino acids. V dropped 6 bases and J dropped 1; count of bases not matched to a gene: 6. CDR3 amino acids: CASSNPDRGNYGYTF. The CDR3 coding sequence is TGTGCCAGCAGCAACCCGGACAGGGGTAACTATGGCTACACCTTC.

This clonotype was found many times. The chain uses TRBV7-8 and TRBJ2-5; 7 bases map to TRBD1. Germline CDR1 SGHVS, CDR2 FQNEAQ. The V and J ends lost 5 bases and 1 base, in that order; junction bases with no gene match: 16. The CDR3 sequence is 18 residues long. CDR3 sequence: CASSRISGTATFQETQYF. The CDR3 DNA follows: TGTGCCAGCAGCCGCATCTCAGGGACAGCTACATTCCAAGAGACCCAGTACTTC.

This clonotype was seen at least ten times. The DNA for the CDR3 is TGCGCCTCCTACGGGACAGGGAAGAACACTGAAGCTTTCTTT. Translated, it gives CASYGTGKNTEAFF. The rearrangement uses TRBV10-1 and TRBJ1-1; 9 bases align to TRBD1. The CDR3 is made up of 14 amino acids. V was clipped by 11 bases and J by 1 base; unmatched bases: 8. Germline values: CDR1 WNHNN, CDR2 SYGVQD (reference sequence).

This clonotype was picked up many times. The chain employs TRBV7-3 and TRBJ2-5; 10 bases agree with TRBD2. Trimming took 1 base from V and 3 from J; bases not matched to a gene: 5. CDR1 SGHTA and CDR2 FQGTGA come from the germline V gene. This CDR3 has 16 residues. The chain's CDR3 is CASSLNPAGGKETQYF. The CDR3 DNA follows: TGTGCCAGCAGCTTAAACCCAGCGGGGGGGAAAGAGACCCAGTACTTC.

This clonotype came up many times. The V and J genes are TRBV12-3 or TRBV12-4 and TRBJ2-7, with a weak D call TRBD1 (6 bases). The CDR3 consists of 13 residues. V was trimmed by 5 bases and J by 6 bases, leaving 14 bases between them. The CDR3 reads CASSQGLAIEQYF. In nucleotides, the CDR3 is TGTGCCAGCAGTCAGGGGCTGGCGATCGAGCAGTACTTC.

This clonotype has just a few counts. This chain joins TRBV7-9 and TRBJ1-2, with D unresolved. V lost 2 bases, J lost 7 bases, and 11 bases lay in between. Germline loops: CDR1 SEHNR, CDR2 FQNEAQ (reference sequence). This CDR3 comprises 13 residues. CDR3 nucleotide sequence: TGTGCCAGCAGCTTAAGTGCGGTTAGTGGCTACACCTTC. Translation gives CASSLSAVSGYTF.

This clonotype was detected many times. The V and J genes are TRBV7-3 and TRBJ2-2; 9 nucleotides agree with TRBD1. The CDR3 is 15 amino acids. The germline CDR1 and CDR2 sequences are SGHTA and FQGTGA. The junction had 5 bases not matched to a gene; V was cut back by 2 bases and J by 7 bases. In nucleotides, the CDR3 is TGTGCCAGCAGCTTAGGGGGACAGGGCCACGGGGAGCTGTTTTTT. Encoded protein: CASSLGGQGHGELFF.